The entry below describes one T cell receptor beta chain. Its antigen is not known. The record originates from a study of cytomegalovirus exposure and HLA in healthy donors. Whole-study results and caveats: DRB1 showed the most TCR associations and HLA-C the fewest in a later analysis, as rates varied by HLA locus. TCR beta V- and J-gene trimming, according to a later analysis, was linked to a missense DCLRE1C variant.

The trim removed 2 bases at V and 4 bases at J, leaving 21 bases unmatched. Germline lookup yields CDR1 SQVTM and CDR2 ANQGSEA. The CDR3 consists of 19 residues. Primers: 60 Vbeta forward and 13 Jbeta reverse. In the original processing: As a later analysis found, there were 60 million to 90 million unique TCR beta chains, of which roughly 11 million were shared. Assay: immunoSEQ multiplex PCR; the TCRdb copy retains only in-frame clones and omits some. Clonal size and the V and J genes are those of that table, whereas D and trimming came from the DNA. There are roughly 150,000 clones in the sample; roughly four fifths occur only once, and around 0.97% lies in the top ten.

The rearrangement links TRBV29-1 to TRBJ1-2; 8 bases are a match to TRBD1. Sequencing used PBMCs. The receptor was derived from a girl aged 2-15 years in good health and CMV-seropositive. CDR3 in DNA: TGCAGCGTTGAACCGACAAGGGCAGGGGGCCGCCTATTCACCTATGGCTACACCTTC. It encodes CSVEPTRAGGRLFTYGYTF. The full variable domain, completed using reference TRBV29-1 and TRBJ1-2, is SAVISQKPSRDICQRGTSLTIQCQVDSQVTMMFWYRQQPGQSLTLIATANQGSEATYESGFVIDKFPISRPNLTFSTLTVSNMSPEDSSIYLCSVEPTRAGGRLFTYGYTFGSGTRLTVV.